This TCR beta chain appears in the sequencing data of a study of T cells in Graves' hyperthyroidism and ophthalmopathy. Background on the study: Initial diagnosis, before any treatment, was when peripheral blood was collected. Findings and caveats of the study: Most clonotypes expanded in the thyroid (above 0.001) were also present in blood.

It was uncontrolled infection, other autoimmune disease, pregnancy or lactation that excluded patients. Comments on this clonotype: Its specificity is unknown.

Germline V lookup: CDR1 SGHRS, CDR2 YFSETQ. The V segment lost 7 bases and the J segment 6 bases; nucleotides outside the gene matches: 12. The CDR3 sequence is 14 residues long. RNA transcripts gave rise to amplified TCR beta CDR3 regions. TCR CDR3 underwent first-round RT-PCR with the HTBI primer set. Each CDR3 protein is one row after TCRdb ran MiXCR on the multiplex PCR reads. In the table there are 450,000 to 650,000 distinct CDR3 sequences, more than 15% of which are singletons. The sequence was collected from a woman under 30 with Graves' ophthalmopathy. The gene calls are TRBV5-1 and TRBJ1-2; 7 bases map to TRBD1. Input material: blood. The CDR3 DNA is TGCGCCAGCGGATTGGACAGGCCCAAGAATGGCTACACCTTC. Protein product: CASGLDRPKNGYTF. Drawing the rest from reference TRBV5-1 and TRBJ1-2, the complete variable domain is KAGVTQTPRYLIKTRGQQVTLSCSPISGHRSVSWYQQTPGQGLQFLFEYFSETQRNKGNFPGRFSGRQFSNSRSEMNVSTLELGDSALYLCASGLDRPKNGYTFGSGTRLTVV.